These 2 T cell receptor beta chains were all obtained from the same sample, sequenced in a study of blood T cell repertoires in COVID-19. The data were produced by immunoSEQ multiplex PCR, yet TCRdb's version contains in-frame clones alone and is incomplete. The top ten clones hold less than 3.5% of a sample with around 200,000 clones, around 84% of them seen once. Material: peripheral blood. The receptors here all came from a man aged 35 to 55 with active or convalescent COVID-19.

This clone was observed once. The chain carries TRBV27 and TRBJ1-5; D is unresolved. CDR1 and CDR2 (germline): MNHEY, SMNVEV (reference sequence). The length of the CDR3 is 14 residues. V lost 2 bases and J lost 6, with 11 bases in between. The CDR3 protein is CASSLARFGQPQHF. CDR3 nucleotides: TGTGCCAGCAGTTTAGCCAGGTTTGGTCAGCCCCAGCATTTT.

Here the CDR3 DNA reads TGTGCCAGCAGCCAAGATCGGAGGACCGGGGAGCTGTTTTTT. Translating it yields CASSQDRRTGELFF. The genes are TRBV14 and TRBJ2-2, with D possibly being TRBD2 (5 bases). Trimming shortened V by 0 bases and J by 5 bases, and 7 bases separated the two germline ends. This CDR3 is 14 amino acids long. Germline-derived CDR1 and CDR2 are SGHDN and FVKESK.